One TCR beta chain is described in this entry. No antigen is known for it. Hyperthyroidism had been newly diagnosed in patients aged 18 to 65, and its duration was under 2 months. Out of 10 ml of fresh peripheral blood came the PBMCs. Amplification of TCR beta CDR3 regions was performed using RNA transcripts as template. The HTBI set primed first-round TCR CDR3 RT-PCR. TCRdb re-called the multiplex PCR reads through MiXCR, storing one row per CDR3 protein. The sample has 550,000 to 850,000 distinct CDR3 sequences; over 15% are singletons. This specimen comes from a study of T cells in Graves' hyperthyroidism and ophthalmopathy. The study's findings and limits: The model anticipated ophthalmopathy a median approximately 6.7 months pre-onset. In simple terms, a model built on 13 V-J features told ophthalmopathy apart from stable hyperthyroidism.

Germline assignment: CDR1 SGDLS and CDR2 YYNGEE. The CDR3 has 16 amino acids. Trimming cost V 0 bases and J 1 base; bases outside gene matches: 2. The TCR comes from a woman aged 45-60 years with Graves' hyperthyroidism that later progressed to Graves' ophthalmopathy. The V gene is TRBV9, the J gene TRBJ2-2, with TRBD1 matching 8 bases. Sequencing used blood. CDR3 residues: CASSVADRGNTGELFF. CDR3 bases: TGTGCCAGCAGCGTAGCAGACAGGGGGAACACCGGGGAGCTGTTTTTT. Full variable domain (outside the CDR3, taken from reference TRBV9 and TRBJ2-2): DSGVTQTPKHLITATGQRVTLRCSPRSGDLSVYWYQQSLDQGLQFLIQYYNGEERAKGNILERFSAQQFPDLHSELNLSSLELGDSALYFCASSVADRGNTGELFFGEGSRLTVL.